These 24 T cell receptor beta chains came from one sample sequenced in a study of T cell responses to AZD1222 COVID-19 vaccine. Sequenced by immunoSEQ multiplex PCR; TCRdb stores in-frame clones only, minus some. Here the sample spans about 94,000 clones, roughly 88% being singletons. The sequencing used peripheral blood, collected 28 days after the second AZD1222 dose. Receptors were obtained from an adult who received the AZD1222 COVID-19 vaccine.

The V and J genes are TRBV7-2 and TRBJ2-3; weak D call: TRBD2 (6 bases). CDR3 size: 15 residues. Per the germline V gene, CDR1 is SGHTA and CDR2 is FQGNSA. Trimming stripped 1 base from V and 0 bases from J, with 8 bases between. In nucleotides, the CDR3 is TGTGCCAGCAGCTTAGGCGGGGCTAGCACAGATACGCAGTATTTT. This gives the protein CASSLGGASTDTQYF.

The chain recombines TRBV10-1 with TRBJ2-3; 10 bases match TRBD2. With 3 bases clipped from V and 2 bases from J, the junction kept 2 bases outside the gene matches. The CDR3 is 15 amino acids. Germline V gene data show CDR1 as WNHNN and CDR2 as SYGVQD (reference sequence). The DNA of the CDR3 is TGCGCCAGCAGTGAAGGGACTAGCGTCACAGATACGCAGTATTTT. Translating it yields CASSEGTSVTDTQYF.

The chain couples TRBV7-9 to TRBJ2-7; D is undetermined. The CDR3 covers 16 residues. The ends were cut back, 6 bases at V and 4 bases at J, with 22 bases in the middle. CDR1 is SEHNR and CDR2 is FQNEAQ in the germline V gene (reference sequence). DNA of the CDR3: TGTGCCAGCAGTTCCCTGCCGAGGCCAAATCTTTACGAGCAGTACTTC. As protein: CASSSLPRPNLYEQYF.

The chain combines TRBV4-1 with TRBJ2-1; D call uncertain. V was shortened by 0 bases and J by 2 bases, with 14 bases between the two germline ends. The CDR3 spans 17 residues. Germline V gives CDR1 MGHRA, CDR2 YSYEKL. As DNA, the CDR3 is TGCGCCAGCAGCCAAGAACGCACACCAAATCCCTACAATGAGCAGTTCTTC. It translates to CASSQERTPNPYNEQFF.

Turning to this clone: Other DNA sequences from this sample encode an identical CDR3 as well. The chain links TRBV9 to TRBJ1-5, with D perhaps matching TRBD1 (5 bases). Trimming pared 3 bases from V and 2 bases from J, leaving 12 bases between. The CDR3 length is 15 residues. CDR1 is SGDLS and CDR2 is YYNGEE in the germline V gene. Here the CDR3 DNA reads TGTGCCAGCAGCGCCGGGGGAGGCGGCAATCAGCCCCAGCATTTT. It yields the protein CASSAGGGGNQPQHF.

The chain joins TRBV2 to TRBJ2-3; 7 bases map to TRBD1. Germline trimming cut 6 bases from V and 2 bases from J; bases unmatched to any gene: 5. The CDR3 sequence is 14 residues long. Germline V gene lookup returns CDR1 SNHLY and CDR2 FYNNEI. The CDR3 protein is CASRDRLNTDTQYF. CDR3 in DNA: TGTGCCAGCAGGGACAGGTTAAACACAGATACGCAGTATTTT. Together with reference TRBV2 and TRBJ2-3, the CDR3 gives the full variable domain: EPEVTQTPSHQVTQMGQEVILRCVPISNHLYFYWYRQILGQKVEFLVSFYNNEISEKSEIFDDQFSVERPDGSNFTLKIRSTKLEDSAMYFCASRDRLNTDTQYFGPGTRLTVL.

This clone was detected once. The gene calls are TRBV19 and TRBJ2-1; unclear D gene. The germline V gene has CDR1 LNHDA and CDR2 SQIVND (reference sequence). The CDR3 totals 12 residues. The V gene lost 11 bases and the J gene lost 7 bases, with 15 bases spanning the gap. CDR3 DNA sequence: TGTGCCTCCTCCATAGGGCGGAATGAGCAGTTCTTC. Residues: CASSIGRNEQFF.

The genes are TRBV5-1 and TRBJ2-1; D is perhaps TRBD1 (5 bases). With 4 bases removed from V and 11 bases from J, the gap between germline ends came to 22 bases. CDR1 SGHRS and CDR2 YFSETQ come from the germline V gene. This CDR3 contains 15 residues. This CDR3 is CASSLDRSQGRQQFF. The CDR3 coding sequence is TGCGCCAGCAGCCTGGACCGATCGCAGGGCCGCCAGCAGTTCTTC.

The chain recombines TRBV2 with TRBJ1-3, with D perhaps TRBD1 (5 bases). This CDR3 has 15 residues. V was pared by 7 bases and J by 7 bases, with 20 bases between. Germline-derived CDR1 and CDR2 are SNHLY and FYNNEI. CDR3 nucleotides: TGTGCCAGCACTGCGCCCGAACCTGGGGCTAACACCATATATTTT. Protein product: CASTAPEPGANTIYF.

V gene TRBV28 combines with J gene TRBJ2-3, with 9 bases that match TRBD2. Germline-derived CDR1 and CDR2 are MDHEN and SYDVKM. This CDR3 spans 14 amino acids. The V segment lost 3 bases and the J segment 5 bases; nucleotides outside the gene matches: 3. The CDR3 nucleotides read TGTGCCAGCAGTTTGCGGGAGGGCGAAGATACGCAGTATTTT. Protein: CASSLREGEDTQYF.

The chain has TRBV7-9 and TRBJ2-3; no clear D gene. This CDR3 contains 14 residues. Trimming shortened V by 1 base and J by 3 bases, and 8 bases separated the two germline ends. The germline V gene has CDR1 SEHNR and CDR2 FQNEAQ (reference sequence). CDR3 DNA: TGTGCCAGCAGCTTAGTCCCCCAGACAGATACGCAGTATTTT. The encoded protein is CASSLVPQTDTQYF.

V gene TRBV27 combines with J gene TRBJ1-1; 8 nucleotides match TRBD1. Per germline, CDR1 MNHEY and CDR2 SMNVEV (reference sequence). Trimming took 10 bases from V and 7 from J; bases not matched to a gene: 8. The CDR3 consists of 12 residues. The CDR3 coding sequence is TGTGCCACCCTGACAGGGGCGTTTGAAGCTTTCTTT. This gives the protein CATLTGAFEAFF.

The gene calls are TRBV2 and TRBJ1-6, with 8 bases that match TRBD1. Germline loops: CDR1 SNHLY, CDR2 FYNNEI. CDR3 length: 14 residues. V lost 8 bases, J lost 5 bases, and 5 bases stayed unmatched. CDR3 DNA: TGTGCCAGCGGACTGGACAGGGATAATTCACCCCTCCACTTT. It encodes CASGLDRDNSPLHF.

The CDR3 region has the DNA TGCAGCGTTGATGGAGGGGCGGGGTATGGCTACACCTTC. Translated: CSVDGGAGYGYTF. The rearrangement uses TRBV29-1 and TRBJ1-2; D might be TRBD1 (5 bases). Trimming took off 3 bases at V and 5 bases at J, with 13 bases between the two ends. The CDR3 length is 13 residues. Germline-derived CDR1 and CDR2 are SQVTM and ANQGSEA.

V and J are TRBV10-3 and TRBJ2-7; perhaps TRBD1 as D (5 bases). The CDR3 is made up of 12 amino acids. Germline CDR1 ENHRY, CDR2 SYGVKD. Trimming removed 4 bases from V and 3 bases from J, with 7 bases in between. CDR3 region: CAISADSYEQYF. CDR3 in DNA: TGTGCCATCAGTGCCGACAGCTACGAGCAGTACTTC.

The rearrangement joins TRBV9 to TRBJ2-3, with 11 nucleotides matching TRBD2. V dropped 4 bases and J dropped 9; count of bases not matched to a gene: 13. The CDR3 sequence is 16 residues long. Germline CDR1 SGDLS, CDR2 YYNGEE. The CDR3, as DNA: TGTGCCAGCAGCCTCGCCGGGACTAGCGGAGTGATGACGCAGTATTTT. Translated, it gives CASSLAGTSGVMTQYF.

The chain couples TRBV7-2 to TRBJ2-1; TRBD2 aligns across 8 bases. The CDR3 spans 16 residues. CDR1 and CDR2 from the germline V gene are SGHTA and FQGNSA. V was pared by 1 base and J by 7 bases, with 9 bases of the junction left unmatched. The CDR3 sequence is CASSLDSTGGQNEQFF. Written as DNA, the CDR3 is TGTGCCAGCAGCTTAGACTCAACGGGGGGGCAGAATGAGCAGTTCTTC.

The CDR3 bases are TGTGCCTGGGCTCCTACCGGGACTGGCCAAGAGACCCAGTACTTC. Its translation: CAWAPTGTGQETQYF. V is TRBV30 and J is TRBJ2-5, with a weak D call TRBD2 (6 bases). CDR1 is GTSNPN, CDR2 SVGIG, per germline (reference sequence). V lost 5 bases, J lost 1 base, and 17 bases lay in between. The CDR3 length is 15 residues.

The chain joins TRBV3-1 (or the pseudogene TRBV3-2) to TRBJ2-7, with D possibly TRBD1 on 6 matching bases. Looked up from germline, CDR1 is LGHDT and CDR2 is YNNKEL (reference sequence). The CDR3 spans 14 residues. Trimming pared 4 bases from V and 2 bases from J, leaving 12 bases between. The CDR3 DNA reads TGTGCCAGCAGCCCGTACAGGGTTCCCTACGAGCAGTACTTC. Its translation: CASSPYRVPYEQYF.

This clone was seen only a few times. CDR3 nucleotide sequence: TGTGCCAGCAGCCCAGACGACAGAATCCATGGCTACACCTTC. Its translation: CASSPDDRIHGYTF. The V gene is TRBV6-2 or TRBV6-3, the J gene TRBJ1-2; weak D call: TRBD1 (5 bases). Deletions cut 6 bases from V and 6 bases from J, with 17 bases between. In germline, CDR1 is MNHEY, CDR2 SVGEGT. CDR3 length: 14 amino acids.

The V gene is TRBV28, the J gene TRBJ2-1, with D possibly being TRBD1 (5 bases). Germline assignment: CDR1 MDHEN and CDR2 SYDVKM. There are 14 residues in the CDR3. V was shortened by 8 bases and J by 6 bases, with 17 bases between the two germline ends. CDR3 bases: TGTGCCAGCCGCTCCCCTGGGGCCACCAATGAGCAGTTCTTC. Its translation: CASRSPGATNEQFF.

This sequence joins TRBV28 and TRBJ2-7, with D possibly being TRBD1 (7 bases). Trimming took 3 bases from V and 4 from J, leaving 19 bases between them. The CDR3 contains 16 residues. Germline CDR1 MDHEN, CDR2 SYDVKM. The CDR3 loop is CASSLAGGSGGYEQYF. For the CDR3, the DNA is TGTGCCAGCAGTTTGGCAGGGGGTAGCGGAGGTTACGAGCAGTACTTC.

This rearrangement joins TRBV10-3 to TRBJ2-7; TRBD1 matches 9 bases. The CDR3 sequence is 14 residues long. Looked up from germline, CDR1 is ENHRY and CDR2 is SYGVKD. Trimming took 6 bases from V and 7 from J; bases not matched to a gene: 10. CDR3 sequence: CAIRDRGQGGEQYF. The CDR3 nucleotides read TGTGCCATCAGGGACAGGGGCCAGGGTGGTGAGCAGTACTTC.

The rearrangement uses TRBV19 and TRBJ1-3; maybe TRBD1 (6 bases). Germline CDR1 is LNHDA and CDR2 is SQIVND (reference sequence). Trimming took off 7 bases at V and 0 bases at J, with 13 bases between the two ends. CDR3 size: 15 residues. The CDR3 coding sequence is TGTGCCAGTACCTCAGTGGGGGCCTCTGGAAACACCATATATTTT. Translating it yields CASTSVGASGNTIYF.